The clone carrying this TCR beta chain has only one observation. The entry originates in a study of blood T cell repertoires in COVID-19. Overall study context: Some COVID-19 samples were acute and others convalescent; all came from the United States, Italy and Spain. PBMCs, B-cell-depleted T cells, or T cells were the source of the cDNA or gDNA that made up the material.

As originally analysed: Scientists estimated how many nucleated cells there were by amplifying reference gene primers. Assay used: immunoSEQ multiplex PCR; TCRdb lists only in-frame clones, some missing. The DNA was the basis for D and trimming; V, J and clone size are from that table. The data hold approximately 97,000 clones, with 91% observed a single time. J was trimmed by 3 bases and V by 5 bases; bases with no gene match: 9. This CDR3 region has 16 residues. The germline gives CDR1 SGHVS, CDR2 FQNEAQ. Sequenced: peripheral blood. The chain combines TRBV7-8 with TRBJ2-7, with 11 bases lining up with TRBD2. This receptor was taken from a man aged 18 to 29 with acute or convalescent COVID-19. The CDR3 is CASSTRPSGRIYEQYF. CDR3 bases: TGTGCCAGCAGCACTCGTCCTAGCGGGAGGATCTACGAGCAGTACTTC.